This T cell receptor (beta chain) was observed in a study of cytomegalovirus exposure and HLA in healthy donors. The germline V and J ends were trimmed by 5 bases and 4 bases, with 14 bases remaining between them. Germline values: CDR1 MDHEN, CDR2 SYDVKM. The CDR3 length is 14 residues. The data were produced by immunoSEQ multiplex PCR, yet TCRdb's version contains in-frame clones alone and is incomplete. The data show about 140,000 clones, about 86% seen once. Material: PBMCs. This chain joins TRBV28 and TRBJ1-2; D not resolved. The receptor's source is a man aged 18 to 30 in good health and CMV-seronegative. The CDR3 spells CASSNMVSGYGYTF. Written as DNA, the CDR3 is TGTGCCAGCAGTAATATGGTCTCCGGCTATGGCTACACCTTC.